The T cell receptor (beta chain) under discussion was sequenced for a study of OX40 agonist ivuxolimab in advanced cancers. Background on the study: Patients assigned to dose escalation were diagnosed with hepatocellular carcinoma, melanoma, renal cell or head and neck cancer. Among those enrolled, mean age was 60 years (range about 20 to 79) and approximately 83% were male.

Sequencing was performed with immunoSEQ multiplex PCR; in TCRdb, only in-frame clones are kept and a portion is missing. The table records around 51,000 clones, about 88% of them present only once. Study-level points and caveats: At 0.1 to 3.0 mg/kg, clonal expansion of CD4+ and CD8+ blood T cells had occurred by week 6. Mean expanded clone counts were higher in CD8+ than CD4+ T cells.

This clone was detected once. As yet, its antigen is unknown. Germline V CDR1 and CDR2: MNHEY, SMNVEV (reference sequence). The CDR3 length is 14 residues. Losses at the gene ends were 3 bases for V and 3 bases for J; bases not matched to a gene: 2. The receptor was isolated from an adult with an advanced solid tumor such as melanoma, head and neck, liver or kidney cancer. The rearrangement uses TRBV27 and TRBJ2-7; 10 positions match TRBD1. Sequenced material: CD4+ or CD8+ T cells sorted from blood, taken in a trial of the OX40 agonist ivuxolimab. The CDR3 sequence: CASSLGQGLYEQYF. In DNA form, the CDR3 reads TGTGCCAGCAGTTTGGGACAGGGGCTCTACGAGCAGTACTTC.